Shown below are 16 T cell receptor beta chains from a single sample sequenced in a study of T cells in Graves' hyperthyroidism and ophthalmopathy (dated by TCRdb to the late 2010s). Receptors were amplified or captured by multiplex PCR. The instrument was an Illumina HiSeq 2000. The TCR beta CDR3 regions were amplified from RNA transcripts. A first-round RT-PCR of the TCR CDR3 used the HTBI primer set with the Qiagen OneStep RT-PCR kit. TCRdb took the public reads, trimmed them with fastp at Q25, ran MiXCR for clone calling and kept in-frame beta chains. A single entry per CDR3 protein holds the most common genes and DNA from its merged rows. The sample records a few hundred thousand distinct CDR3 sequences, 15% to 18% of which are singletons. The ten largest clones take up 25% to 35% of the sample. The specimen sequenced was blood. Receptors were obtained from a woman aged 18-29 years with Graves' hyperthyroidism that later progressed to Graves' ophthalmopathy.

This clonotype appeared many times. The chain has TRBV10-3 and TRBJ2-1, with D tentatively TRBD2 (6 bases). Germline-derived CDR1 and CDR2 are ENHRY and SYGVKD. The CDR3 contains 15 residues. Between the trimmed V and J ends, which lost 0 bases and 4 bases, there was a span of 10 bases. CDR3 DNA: TGTGCCATCAGTGAGTCGGGAGGCCGGTACAATGAGCAGTTCTTC. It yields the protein CAISESGGRYNEQFF.

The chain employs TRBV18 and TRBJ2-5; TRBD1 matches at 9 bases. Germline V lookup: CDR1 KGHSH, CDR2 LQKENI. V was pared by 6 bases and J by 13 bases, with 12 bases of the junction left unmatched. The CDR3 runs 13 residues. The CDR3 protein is CASSGGQGALSYF. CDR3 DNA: TGTGCCAGCTCGGGGGGACAGGGTGCCCTATCGTACTTC.

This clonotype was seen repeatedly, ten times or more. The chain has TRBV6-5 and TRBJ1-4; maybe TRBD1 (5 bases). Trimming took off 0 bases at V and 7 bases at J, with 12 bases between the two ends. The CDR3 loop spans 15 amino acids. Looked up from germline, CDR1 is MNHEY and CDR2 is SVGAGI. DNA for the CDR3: TGTGCCAGCAGTTACTCGGGGCGGAGGGGTGAAAAACTGTTTTTT. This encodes CASSYSGRRGEKLFF.

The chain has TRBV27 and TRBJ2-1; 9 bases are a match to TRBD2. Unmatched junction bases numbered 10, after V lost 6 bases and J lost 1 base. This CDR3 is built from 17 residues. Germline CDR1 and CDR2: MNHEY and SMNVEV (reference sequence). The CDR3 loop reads CASRLLEAGGSYNEQFF. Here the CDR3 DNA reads TGTGCCAGCAGACTCCTAGAAGCGGGAGGTTCCTACAATGAGCAGTTCTTC.

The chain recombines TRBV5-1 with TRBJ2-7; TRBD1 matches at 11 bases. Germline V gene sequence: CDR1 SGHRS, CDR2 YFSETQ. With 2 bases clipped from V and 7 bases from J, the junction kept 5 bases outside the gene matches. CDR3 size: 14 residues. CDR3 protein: CASSFGTGGQEQYF. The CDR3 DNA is TGCGCCAGCAGCTTTGGGACAGGGGGGCAGGAGCAGTACTTC.

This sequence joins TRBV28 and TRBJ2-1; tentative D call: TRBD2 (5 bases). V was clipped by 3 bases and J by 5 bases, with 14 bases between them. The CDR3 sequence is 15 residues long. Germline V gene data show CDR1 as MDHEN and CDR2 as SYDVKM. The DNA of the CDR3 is TGTGCCAGCAGTTTGGTGCGGGTGAATCACAATGAGCAGTTCTTC. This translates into CASSLVRVNHNEQFF.

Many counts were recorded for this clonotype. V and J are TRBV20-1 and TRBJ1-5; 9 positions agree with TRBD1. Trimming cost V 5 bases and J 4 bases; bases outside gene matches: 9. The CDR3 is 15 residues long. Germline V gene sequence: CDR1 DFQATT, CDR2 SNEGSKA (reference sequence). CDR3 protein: CSALRDRDGNQPQHF. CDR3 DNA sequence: TGCAGTGCTTTAAGGGACAGGGATGGTAATCAGCCCCAGCATTTT.

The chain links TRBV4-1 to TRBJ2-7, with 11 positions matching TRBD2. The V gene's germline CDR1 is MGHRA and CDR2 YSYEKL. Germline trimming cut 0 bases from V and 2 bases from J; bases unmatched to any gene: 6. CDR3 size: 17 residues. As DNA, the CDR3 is TGCGCCAGCAGCCAAGATCCCGGACTAGCGGGCCCCTACGAGCAGTACTTC. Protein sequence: CASSQDPGLAGPYEQYF.

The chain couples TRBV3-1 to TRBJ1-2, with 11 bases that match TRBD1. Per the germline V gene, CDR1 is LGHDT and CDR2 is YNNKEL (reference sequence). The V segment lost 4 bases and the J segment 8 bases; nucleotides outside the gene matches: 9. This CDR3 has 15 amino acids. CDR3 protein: CASSPRTGGLGGYTF. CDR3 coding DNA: TGTGCCAGCAGCCCCCGGACAGGGGGCTTGGGGGGCTACACCTTC.

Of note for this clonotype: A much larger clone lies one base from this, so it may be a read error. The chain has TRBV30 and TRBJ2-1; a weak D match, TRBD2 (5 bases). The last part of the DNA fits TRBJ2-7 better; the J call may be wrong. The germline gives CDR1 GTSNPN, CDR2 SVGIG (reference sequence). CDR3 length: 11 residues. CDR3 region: CAWSGENEQYF. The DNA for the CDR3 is TGTGCCTGGAGTGGGGAGAATGAGCAGTACTTC.

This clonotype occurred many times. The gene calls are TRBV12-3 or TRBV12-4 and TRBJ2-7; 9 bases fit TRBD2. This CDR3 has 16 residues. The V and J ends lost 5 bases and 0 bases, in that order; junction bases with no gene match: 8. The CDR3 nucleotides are TGTGCCAGCAGTAAGTTGACTAGCGGACCCTCCTACGAGCAGTACTTC. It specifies CASSKLTSGPSYEQYF.

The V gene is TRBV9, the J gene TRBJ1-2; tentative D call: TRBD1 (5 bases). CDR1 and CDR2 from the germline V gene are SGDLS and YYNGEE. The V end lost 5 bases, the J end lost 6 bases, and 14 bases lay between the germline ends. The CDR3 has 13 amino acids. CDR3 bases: TGTGCCAGCAGGCGGGGGGTCGGGGATGGCTACACCTTC. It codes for CASRRGVGDGYTF.

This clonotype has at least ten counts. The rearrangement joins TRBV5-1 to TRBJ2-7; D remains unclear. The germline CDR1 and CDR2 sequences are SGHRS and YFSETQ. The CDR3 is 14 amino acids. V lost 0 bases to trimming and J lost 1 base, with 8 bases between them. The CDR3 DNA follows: TGCGCCAGCAGCTTGGTGGCCGCGTCCTACGAGCAGTACTTC. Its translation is CASSLVAASYEQYF.

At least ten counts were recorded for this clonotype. CDR3 sequence reads: CATSRPGLGRSEQYF. The CDR3 DNA reads TGTGCCACCAGCAGACCGGGACTAGGGCGCTCCGAGCAGTACTTC. The chain combines TRBV15 with TRBJ2-7, with 8 bases fitting TRBD2. J lost 6 bases, V lost 2 bases, and 9 bases had no gene match. Germline V gene data show CDR1 as LNHNV and CDR2 as YYDKDF (reference sequence). The CDR3 sequence is 15 residues long.

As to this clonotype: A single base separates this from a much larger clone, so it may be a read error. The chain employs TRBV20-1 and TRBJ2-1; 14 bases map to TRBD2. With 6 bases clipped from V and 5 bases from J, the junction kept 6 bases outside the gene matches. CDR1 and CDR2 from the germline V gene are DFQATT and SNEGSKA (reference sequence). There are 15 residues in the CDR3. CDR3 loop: CSAGTSGRGHNEQFF. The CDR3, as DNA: TGCAGTGCCGGGACTAGCGGGAGAGGCCACAATGAGCAGTTCTTC.

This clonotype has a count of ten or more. CDR3 sequence: CASSDGAGQRGYEQYF. CDR3 sequence (DNA): TGTGCCAGCAGTGACGGGGCTGGACAGAGGGGCTACGAGCAGTACTTC. V gene TRBV2 combines with J gene TRBJ2-7; D is perhaps TRBD1 (6 bases). CDR3 length equals 16 residues. Looked up from germline, CDR1 is SNHLY and CDR2 is FYNNEI. Trimming took 3 bases from V and 3 from J, leaving 18 bases between them.